These T cell receptor beta chains were read from a single sample in a study of PD-L1 blockade in urothelial cancer. Clones were read by immunoSEQ multiplex PCR, and TCRdb kept only the in-frame ones, dropping some. The table has about 80,000 clones, roughly nine tenths seen once. The sequencing used PBMCs, collected around atezolizumab (anti-PD-L1) treatment. The receptors here all came from a woman aged 70-85 years with urothelial cancer. The CDR3 runs from the conserved cysteine through the conserved F or W. D genes are given only for firm matches. Rows may omit the clone size; those that give it use once, few, many or a size class.

TRBJ1-4 | . | TRBV19 | . | TGTGCCAGTAGTATCGGAGGGGCGAATGAAAAACTGTTTTTT | CASSIGGANEKLFF
TRBJ2-7 | . | TRBV30 | TRBD2 | TGTGCCTGGAGTGTTTGGCTAGCGGGGGAGTTTCAGTACTTC | CAWSVWLAGEFQYF
TRBJ2-3 | . | TRBV5-1 | . | TGCGCCAGCAGATTCTACACAGATACGCAGTATTTT | CASRFYTDTQYF
TRBJ1-4 | once | TRBV9 | TRBD1 | TGTGCCAGCAGCGAAGGGACAGGGGGCCCTTTAACTACCAATGAAAAACTGTTTTTT | CASSEGTGGPLTTNEKLFF
TRBJ2-7 | . | TRBV9 | TRBD1 | TGTGCCAGCAGCGTAGTTCCGGACAGGGTGGGAGAGCAGTACTTC | CASSVVPDRVGEQYF
TRBJ1-1 | . | TRBV6-5 | TRBD1 | TGTGCCAGCAGTTACTCCTACAGGGGCCCTGAAGCTTTCTTT | CASSYSYRGPEAFF
TRBJ1-2 | once | TRBV9 | . | TGTGCCAGCAGCCCCCCGGACAGAAGGTATGGCTACACCTTC | CASSPPDRRYGYTF
TRBJ2-2 | . | TRBV10-3 | . | TGTGCCATCAGTGTCGGGGGGCACGAATTGGGCGGGGAGCTGTTTTTT | CAISVGGHELGGELFF
TRBJ2-5 | . | TRBV15 | TRBD2 | TGTGCCACCAGCAGGAGGGGAGCGGGAGGCCGGGAGACCCAGTACTTC | CATSRRGAGGRETQYF
TRBJ1-2 | . | TRBV19 | . | TGTGCCAGTAGTATTTTAGGACATGACTATGGCTACACCTTC | CASSILGHDYGYTF
TRBJ2-6 | once | TRBV18 | . | TGTGCCAGCTTCACCCAGGTTTTTGACTCTGGGGCCAACGTCCTGACTTTC | CASFTQVFDSGANVLTF